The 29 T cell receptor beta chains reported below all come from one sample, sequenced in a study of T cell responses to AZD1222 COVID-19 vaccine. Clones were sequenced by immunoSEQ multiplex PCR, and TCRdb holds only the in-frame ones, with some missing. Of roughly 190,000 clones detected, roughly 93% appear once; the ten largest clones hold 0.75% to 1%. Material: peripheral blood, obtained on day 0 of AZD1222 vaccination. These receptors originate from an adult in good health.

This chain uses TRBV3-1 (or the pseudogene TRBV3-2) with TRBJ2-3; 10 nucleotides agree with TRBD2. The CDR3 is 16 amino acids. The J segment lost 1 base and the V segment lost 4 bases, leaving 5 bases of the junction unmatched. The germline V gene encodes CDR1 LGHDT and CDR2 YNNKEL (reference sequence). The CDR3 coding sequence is TGTGCCAGCAGCCCCGTTAGCGGGAGGCGCACAGATACGCAGTATTTT. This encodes CASSPVSGRRTDTQYF.

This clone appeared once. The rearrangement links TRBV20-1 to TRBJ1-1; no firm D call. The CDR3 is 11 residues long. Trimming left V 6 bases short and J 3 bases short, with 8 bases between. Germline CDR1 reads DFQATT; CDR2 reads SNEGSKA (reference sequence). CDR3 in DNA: TGCAGTGCCGGTCGGGACACTGAAGCTTTCTTT. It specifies CSAGRDTEAFF.

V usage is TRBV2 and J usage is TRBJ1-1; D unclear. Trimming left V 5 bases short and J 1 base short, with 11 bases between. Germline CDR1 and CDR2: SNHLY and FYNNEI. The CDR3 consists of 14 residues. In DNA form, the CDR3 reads TGTGCCAGCAGTCTTTTTTCAGGGAACACTGAAGCTTTCTTT. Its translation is CASSLFSGNTEAFF.

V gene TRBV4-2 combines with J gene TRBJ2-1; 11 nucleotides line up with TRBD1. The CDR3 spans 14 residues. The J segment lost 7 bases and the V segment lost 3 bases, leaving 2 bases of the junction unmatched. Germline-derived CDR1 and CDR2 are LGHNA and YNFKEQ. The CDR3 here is CASSQGDRGNEQFF. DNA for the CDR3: TGTGCCAGCAGCCAGGGGGACAGGGGGAATGAGCAGTTCTTC.

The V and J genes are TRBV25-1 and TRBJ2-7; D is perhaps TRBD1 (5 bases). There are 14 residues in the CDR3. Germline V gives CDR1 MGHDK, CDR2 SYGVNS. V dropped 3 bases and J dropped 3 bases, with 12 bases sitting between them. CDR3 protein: CASSDQGWNYEQYF. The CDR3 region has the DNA TGTGCCAGCAGTGACCAGGGATGGAACTACGAGCAGTACTTC.

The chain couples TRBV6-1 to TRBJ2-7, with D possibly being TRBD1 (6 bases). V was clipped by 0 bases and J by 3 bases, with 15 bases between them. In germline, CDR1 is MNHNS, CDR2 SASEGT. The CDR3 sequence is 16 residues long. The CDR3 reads CASSEARGQKSYEQYF. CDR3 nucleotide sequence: TGTGCCAGCAGTGAAGCCAGGGGCCAGAAAAGCTACGAGCAGTACTTC.

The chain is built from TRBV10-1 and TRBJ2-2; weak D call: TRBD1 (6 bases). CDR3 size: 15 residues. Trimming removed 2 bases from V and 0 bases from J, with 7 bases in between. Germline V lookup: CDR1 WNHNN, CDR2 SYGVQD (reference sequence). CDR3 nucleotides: TGCGCCAGCAGTGAGAAGGGGGCGAACACCGGGGAGCTGTTTTTT. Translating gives CASSEKGANTGELFF.

CDR3 residues: CASSLTGIGEKLFF. CDR3 bases: TGTGCCAGCTCACTGACAGGGATAGGCGAAAAACTGTTTTTT. The J gene is TRBJ1-4, the V gene TRBV18; 7 bases map to TRBD1. Germline assignment: CDR1 KGHSH and CDR2 LQKENI. CDR3 size: 14 residues. Germline trimming cut 4 bases from V and 8 bases from J; bases unmatched to any gene: 7.

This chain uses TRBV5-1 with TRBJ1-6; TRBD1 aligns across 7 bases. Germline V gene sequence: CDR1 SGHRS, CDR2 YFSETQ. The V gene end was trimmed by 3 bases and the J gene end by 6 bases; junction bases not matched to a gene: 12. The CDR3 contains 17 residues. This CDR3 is CASSYRQGEPINSPLHF. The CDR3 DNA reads TGCGCCAGCAGCTACCGACAGGGCGAACCGATTAATTCACCCCTCCACTTT.

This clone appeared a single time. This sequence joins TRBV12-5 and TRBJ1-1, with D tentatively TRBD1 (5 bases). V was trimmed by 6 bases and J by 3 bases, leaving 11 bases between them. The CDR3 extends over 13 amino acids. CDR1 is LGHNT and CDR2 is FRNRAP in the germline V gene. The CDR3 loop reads CASGREADTEAFF. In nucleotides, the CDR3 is TGTGCTAGTGGCAGGGAGGCGGACACTGAAGCTTTCTTT.

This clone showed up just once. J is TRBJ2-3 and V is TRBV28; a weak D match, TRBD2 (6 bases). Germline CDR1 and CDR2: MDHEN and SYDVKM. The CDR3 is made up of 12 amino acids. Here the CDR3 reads CASGDFTDTQYF. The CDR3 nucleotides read TGTGCTTCTGGGGACTTCACAGATACGCAGTATTTT. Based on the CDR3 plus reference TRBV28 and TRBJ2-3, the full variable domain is DVKVTQSSRYLVKRTGEKVFLECVQDMDHENMFWYRQDPGLGLRLIYFSYDVKMKEKGDIPEGYSVSREKKERFSLILESASTNQTSMYLCASGDFTDTQYFGPGTRLTVL.

CDR3 DNA: TGTGCCAGCAGCCAAGAGGTAGCAGGCGATGAGCAGTTCTTC. Residues: CASSQEVAGDEQFF. V is TRBV3-1 (or the pseudogene TRBV3-2) and J is TRBJ2-1; D uncertain. In germline, CDR1 is LGHDT, CDR2 YNNKEL (reference sequence). V gave up 0 bases and J gave up 8 bases, with 11 bases separating them. The CDR3 runs 14 residues.

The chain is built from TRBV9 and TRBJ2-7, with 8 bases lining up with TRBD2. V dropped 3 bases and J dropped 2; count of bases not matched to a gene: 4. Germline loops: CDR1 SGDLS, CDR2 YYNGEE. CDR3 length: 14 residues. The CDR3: CASSAGRVAYEQYF. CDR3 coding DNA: TGTGCCAGCAGCGCCGGGAGGGTTGCCTACGAGCAGTACTTC.

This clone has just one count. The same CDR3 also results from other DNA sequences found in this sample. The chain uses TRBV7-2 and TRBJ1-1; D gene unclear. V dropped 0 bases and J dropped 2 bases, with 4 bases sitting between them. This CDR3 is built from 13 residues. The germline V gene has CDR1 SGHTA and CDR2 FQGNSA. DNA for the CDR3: TGTGCCAGCAGCTTAGCTGCTAACACTGAAGCTTTCTTT. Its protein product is CASSLAANTEAFF.

The CDR3 here is CASSLVGTSGYNEQFF. CDR3 coding DNA: TGTGCCAGCAGCTTAGTTGGGACTAGCGGTTACAATGAGCAGTTCTTC. The chain joins TRBV7-2 to TRBJ2-1; 11 bases agree with TRBD2. After removal of 1 base from V and 4 bases from J, the junction contained 3 bases not matched to a gene. Per the germline V gene, CDR1 is SGHTA and CDR2 is FQGNSA. This CDR3 spans 16 amino acids.

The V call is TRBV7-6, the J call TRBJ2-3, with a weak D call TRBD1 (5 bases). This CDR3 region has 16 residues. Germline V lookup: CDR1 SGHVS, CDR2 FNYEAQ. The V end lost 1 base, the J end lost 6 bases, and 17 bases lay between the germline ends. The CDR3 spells CASSLVPWQGIDTQYF. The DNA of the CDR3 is TGTGCCAGCAGCTTAGTTCCCTGGCAGGGTATTGATACGCAGTATTTT.

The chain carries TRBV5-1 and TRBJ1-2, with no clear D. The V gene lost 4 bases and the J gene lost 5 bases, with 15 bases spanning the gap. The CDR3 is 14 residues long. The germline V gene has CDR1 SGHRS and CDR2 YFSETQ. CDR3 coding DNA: TGCGCCAGCAGCCTTGTAGGGCGGGCGTATGGCTACACCTTC. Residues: CASSLVGRAYGYTF.

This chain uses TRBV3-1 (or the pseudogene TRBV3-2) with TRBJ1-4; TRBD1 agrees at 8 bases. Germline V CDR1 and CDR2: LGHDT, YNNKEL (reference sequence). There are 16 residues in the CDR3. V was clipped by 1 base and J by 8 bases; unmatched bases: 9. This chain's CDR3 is CASSQGGQGAQEKLFF. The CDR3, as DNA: TGTGCCAGCAGCCAAGGTGGGCAGGGGGCGCAAGAAAAACTGTTTTTT.

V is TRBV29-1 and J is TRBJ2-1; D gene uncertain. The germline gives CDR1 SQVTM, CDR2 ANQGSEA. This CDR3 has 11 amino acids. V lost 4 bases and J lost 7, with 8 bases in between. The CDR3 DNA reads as TGCAGCGTTGGCGCACGAAATGAGCAGTTCTTC. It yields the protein CSVGARNEQFF.

This CDR3 reads CASSVSAGTGYAGELFF. CDR3 bases: TGTGCCAGCAGCGTCTCAGCCGGGACAGGGTATGCCGGGGAGCTGTTTTTT. The chain recombines TRBV9 with TRBJ2-2; 9 positions agree with TRBD1. There are 17 residues in the CDR3. Germline CDR1 reads SGDLS; CDR2 reads YYNGEE. The J segment lost 6 bases and the V segment lost 2 bases, leaving 11 bases of the junction unmatched. Full variable domain (rest looked up from reference TRBV9 and TRBJ2-2): DSGVTQTPKHLITATGQRVTLRCSPRSGDLSVYWYQQSLDQGLQFLIQYYNGEERAKGNILERFSAQQFPDLHSELNLSSLELGDSALYFCASSVSAGTGYAGELFFGEGSRLTVL.

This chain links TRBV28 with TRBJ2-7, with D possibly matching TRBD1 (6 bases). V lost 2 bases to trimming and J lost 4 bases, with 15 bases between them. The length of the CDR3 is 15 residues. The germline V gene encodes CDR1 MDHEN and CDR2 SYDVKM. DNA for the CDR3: TGTGCCAGCAGTTTACAGGGGTCAGCCGGATACGAGCAGTACTTC. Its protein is CASSLQGSAGYEQYF. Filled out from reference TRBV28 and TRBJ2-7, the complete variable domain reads DVKVTQSSRYLVKRTGEKVFLECVQDMDHENMFWYRQDPGLGLRLIYFSYDVKMKEKGDIPEGYSVSREKKERFSLILESASTNQTSMYLCASSLQGSAGYEQYFGPGTRLTVT.

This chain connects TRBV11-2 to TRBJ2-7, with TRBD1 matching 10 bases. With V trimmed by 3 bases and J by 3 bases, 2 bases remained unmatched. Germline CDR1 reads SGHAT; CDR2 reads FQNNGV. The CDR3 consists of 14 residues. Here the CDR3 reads CASSFGTGDYEQYF. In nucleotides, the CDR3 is TGTGCCAGCAGCTTTGGGACAGGGGACTACGAGCAGTACTTC.

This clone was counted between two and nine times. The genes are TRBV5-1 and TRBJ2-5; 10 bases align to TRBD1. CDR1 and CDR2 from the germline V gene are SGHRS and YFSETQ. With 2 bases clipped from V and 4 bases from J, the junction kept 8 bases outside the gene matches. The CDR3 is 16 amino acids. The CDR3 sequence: CASSLTGTGVGETQYF. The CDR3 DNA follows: TGCGCCAGCAGCTTAACCGGGACAGGGGTCGGAGAGACCCAGTACTTC.

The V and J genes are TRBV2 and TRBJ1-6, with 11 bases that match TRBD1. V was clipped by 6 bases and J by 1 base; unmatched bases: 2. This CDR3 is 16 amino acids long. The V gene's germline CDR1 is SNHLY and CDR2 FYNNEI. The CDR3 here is CASRDRGLSYNSPLHF. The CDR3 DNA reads TGTGCCAGCAGGGACAGGGGGCTATCCTATAATTCACCCCTCCACTTT.

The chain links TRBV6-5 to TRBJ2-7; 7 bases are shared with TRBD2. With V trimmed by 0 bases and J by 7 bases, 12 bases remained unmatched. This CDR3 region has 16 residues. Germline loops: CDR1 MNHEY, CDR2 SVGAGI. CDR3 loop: CASSYSIGERGWEQYF. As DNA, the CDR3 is TGTGCCAGCAGTTACTCGATCGGGGAGCGGGGTTGGGAGCAGTACTTC.

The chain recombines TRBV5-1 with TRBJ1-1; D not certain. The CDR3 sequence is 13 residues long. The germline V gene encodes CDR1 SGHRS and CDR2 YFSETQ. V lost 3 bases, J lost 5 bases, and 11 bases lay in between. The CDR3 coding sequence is TGCGCCAGCAGCTGGGGTGAACCGACTGAAGCTTTCTTT. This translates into CASSWGEPTEAFF. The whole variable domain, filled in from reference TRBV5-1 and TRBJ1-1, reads KAGVTQTPRYLIKTRGQQVTLSCSPISGHRSVSWYQQTPGQGLQFLFEYFSETQRNKGNFPGRFSGRQFSNSRSEMNVSTLELGDSALYLCASSWGEPTEAFFGQGTRLTVV.

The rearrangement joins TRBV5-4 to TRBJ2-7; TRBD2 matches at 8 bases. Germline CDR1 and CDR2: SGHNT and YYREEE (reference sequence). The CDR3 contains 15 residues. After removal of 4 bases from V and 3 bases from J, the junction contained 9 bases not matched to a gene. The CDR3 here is CASSPGGESDYEQYF. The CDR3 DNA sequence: TGTGCCAGCAGCCCCGGGGGGGAATCAGACTACGAGCAGTACTTC.

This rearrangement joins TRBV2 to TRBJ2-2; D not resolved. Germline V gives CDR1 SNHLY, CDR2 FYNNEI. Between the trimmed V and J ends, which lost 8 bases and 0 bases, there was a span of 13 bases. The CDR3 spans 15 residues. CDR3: CASGRNGANTGELFF. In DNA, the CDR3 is TGTGCCAGCGGGCGGAATGGGGCGAACACCGGGGAGCTGTTTTTT. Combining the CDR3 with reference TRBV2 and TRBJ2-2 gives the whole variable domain EPEVTQTPSHQVTQMGQEVILRCVPISNHLYFYWYRQILGQKVEFLVSFYNNEISEKSEIFDDQFSVERPDGSNFTLKIRSTKLEDSAMYFCASGRNGANTGELFFGEGSRLTVL.

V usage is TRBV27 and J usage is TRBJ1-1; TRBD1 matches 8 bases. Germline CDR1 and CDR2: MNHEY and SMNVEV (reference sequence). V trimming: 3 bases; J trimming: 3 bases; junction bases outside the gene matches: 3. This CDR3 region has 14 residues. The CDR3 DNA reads TGTGCCAGCAGTTTGACAGGGGCGGACACTGAAGCTTTCTTT. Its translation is CASSLTGADTEAFF.